This entry lists 19 T cell receptor beta chains sequenced from one sample in a study of blood T cell repertoires in COVID-19. Produced via immunoSEQ multiplex PCR; TCRdb's table is partial and in-frame only. The table has nearly 250,000 clones, approximately 90% seen once. The sequencing input was PBMCs or T cells enriched from blood (not recorded which). The receptors were sampled from a man between 45 and 60 years old who had been exposed to COVID-19.

About this clone: Other DNA sequences in the sample encode the same CDR3. V usage is TRBV9 and J usage is TRBJ1-1; D remains ambiguous. Germline lookup yields CDR1 SGDLS and CDR2 YYNGEE. The CDR3 runs to 13 residues. The V end lost 0 bases, the J end lost 4 bases, and 7 bases lay between the germline ends. This CDR3 reads CASSVAPGTEAFF. The CDR3 coding sequence is TGTGCCAGCAGCGTAGCCCCAGGCACTGAAGCTTTCTTT.

This clone was picked up a small number of times. The chain combines TRBV5-1 with TRBJ2-2, with 9 bases lining up with TRBD1. CDR3 size: 14 residues. Germline V CDR1 and CDR2: SGHRS, YFSETQ. V lost 4 bases and J lost 11; bases outside the gene matches: 9. Here the CDR3 reads CASSTLQGATELFF. The CDR3 nucleotides read TGCGCCAGCAGCACCCTACAGGGGGCGACAGAGCTGTTTTTT.

The chain combines TRBV2 with TRBJ2-2, with 7 bases lining up with TRBD2. V trimming: 5 bases; J trimming: 4 bases; junction bases outside the gene matches: 7. From germline, CDR1 is SNHLY and CDR2 FYNNEI. The length of the CDR3 is 15 residues. In DNA form, the CDR3 reads TGTGCCAGCAGTCCATCTAGCGGCTCCACCGGGGAGCTGTTTTTT. Encoded protein: CASSPSSGSTGELFF.

The rearrangement joins TRBV2 to TRBJ2-5; D unclear. Trimming shortened V by 7 bases and J by 2 bases, and 17 bases separated the two germline ends. The CDR3 covers 15 residues. Germline loops: CDR1 SNHLY, CDR2 FYNNEI. The DNA of the CDR3 is TGTGCCAGCACCCCTGTGTTCCAGGCACAAGAGACCCAGTACTTC. This translates into CASTPVFQAQETQYF.

The rearrangement links TRBV28 to TRBJ1-5; TRBD1 aligns across 9 bases. The V gene end was trimmed by 8 bases and the J gene end by 0 bases; junction bases not matched to a gene: 11. CDR1 is MDHEN, CDR2 SYDVKM, per germline. The CDR3 extends over 17 amino acids. The CDR3 bases are TGTGCCAGCCCCCCCGGGGACAGGGCATATAGCAATCAGCCCCAGCATTTT. It codes for CASPPGDRAYSNQPQHF.

This chain uses TRBV9 with TRBJ2-3; D gene unclear. The CDR3 has 12 amino acids. V lost 1 base, J lost 6 bases, and 6 bases lay in between. Germline lookup yields CDR1 SGDLS and CDR2 YYNGEE. The CDR3: CASSVFGDTQYF. Here the CDR3 DNA reads TGTGCCAGCAGCGTATTCGGGGATACGCAGTATTTT.

The rearrangement joins TRBV12-3 or TRBV12-4 to TRBJ1-1; D perhaps matches TRBD1 (6 bases). This CDR3 is built from 11 residues. The V end lost 5 bases, the J end lost 8 bases, and 9 bases lay between the germline ends. The CDR3 nucleotides read TGTGCCAGCAGTATAGGGACAGAAGCTTTCTTT. Its translation is CASSIGTEAFF.

The chain uses TRBV7-3 and TRBJ1-4; no reliable D call. V was shortened by 5 bases and J by 5 bases, with 9 bases between the two germline ends. CDR3 length: 13 amino acids. Germline CDR1 SGHTA, CDR2 FQGTGA. In DNA form, the CDR3 reads TGTGCCAGCAGCCCCAGTCCGAATGAAAAACTGTTTTTT. This translates into CASSPSPNEKLFF.

The rearrangement links TRBV19 to TRBJ1-5, with a tentative D call TRBD1 (6 bases). Germline V gene data show CDR1 as LNHDA and CDR2 as SQIVND (reference sequence). Trimming pared 7 bases from V and 3 bases from J, leaving 16 bases between. The CDR3 extends over 15 amino acids. The CDR3 DNA reads as TGTGCCAGTACGCGACGGACAGACACCAATCAGCCCCAGCATTTT. This sequence encodes CASTRRTDTNQPQHF. Full variable domain (outside the CDR3, taken from reference TRBV19 and TRBJ1-5): DGGITQSPKYLFRKEGQNVTLSCEQNLNHDAMYWYRQDPGQGLRLIYYSQIVNDFQKGDIAEGYSVSREKKESFPLTVTSAQKNPTAFYLCASTRRTDTNQPQHFGDGTRLSIL.

The rearrangement links TRBV6-1 to TRBJ1-5; D unclear. Germline CDR1 is MNHNS and CDR2 is SASEGT. Trimming pared 1 base from V and 9 bases from J, leaving 16 bases between. This CDR3 contains 15 residues. The CDR3 loop is CASSEVGSSFGPQHF. The CDR3 bases are TGTGCCAGCAGTGAAGTCGGGTCAAGCTTCGGGCCCCAGCATTTT.

The chain is built from TRBV29-1 and TRBJ2-2, with TRBD1 matching 9 bases. J was trimmed by 5 bases and V by 6 bases; bases with no gene match: 13. Germline lookup yields CDR1 SQVTM and CDR2 ANQGSEA. The CDR3 has 16 amino acids. The CDR3, as DNA: TGCAGCGTCATCGGGACAGGGAGAGGAGATACCGGGGAGCTGTTTTTT. Translation gives CSVIGTGRGDTGELFF.

The CDR3 bases are TGTGCCAGTAGTCCCTTCCCCTGGGACAGGGGGGGCACTGAAGCTTTCTTT. Its protein product is CASSPFPWDRGGTEAFF. V is TRBV19 and J is TRBJ1-1; 11 nucleotides align to TRBD1. The V gene's germline CDR1 is LNHDA and CDR2 SQIVND (reference sequence). V lost 5 bases to trimming and J lost 4 bases; unmatched junction nucleotides: 12. The CDR3 sequence is 17 residues long. The full variable domain, its missing parts supplied by reference TRBV19 and TRBJ1-1, is DGGITQSPKYLFRKEGQNVTLSCEQNLNHDAMYWYRQDPGQGLRLIYYSQIVNDFQKGDIAEGYSVSREKKESFPLTVTSAQKNPTAFYLCASSPFPWDRGGTEAFFGQGTRLTVV.

This rearrangement joins TRBV7-8 to TRBJ1-5, with 9 bases lining up with TRBD1. This CDR3 region has 18 residues. Germline V gene lookup returns CDR1 SGHVS and CDR2 FQNEAQ. After removal of 4 bases from V and 3 bases from J, the junction contained 13 bases not matched to a gene. The CDR3 nucleotides read TGTGCCAGCAGCTCCAGTCTCGGGACAGGGAATACCAATCAGCCCCAGCATTTT. Encoded protein: CASSSSLGTGNTNQPQHF.

The genes are TRBV13 and TRBJ2-3, with 11 bases fitting TRBD2. Germline loops: CDR1 PRHDT, CDR2 FYEKMQ (reference sequence). Germline trimming cut 3 bases from V and 0 bases from J; bases unmatched to any gene: 2. The CDR3 has 16 amino acids. In DNA form, the CDR3 reads TGTGCCAGCAGCTTTCGACTAGCGGGAAGCACAGATACGCAGTATTTT. Translation: CASSFRLAGSTDTQYF.

The V gene is TRBV11-2, the J gene TRBJ1-1, with D maybe TRBD1 (5 bases). In germline, CDR1 is SGHAT, CDR2 FQNNGV. V lost 2 bases, J lost 2 bases, and 15 bases lay in between. There are 16 residues in the CDR3. The CDR3 DNA reads TGTGCCAGCAGCTTACCGGGTAGGGGAGGAAACACTGAAGCTTTCTTT. Translated, it gives CASSLPGRGGNTEAFF.

The CDR3 coding sequence is TGTGCCACCAGTGATTTGCTGGTACTAGCGGGAAACACCGGGGAGCTGTTTTTT. The encoded protein is CATSDLLVLAGNTGELFF. The chain uses TRBV24-1 and TRBJ2-2; 10 bases map to TRBD2. Germline V CDR1 and CDR2: KGHDR, SFDVKD. This CDR3 contains 18 residues. J was trimmed by 2 bases and V by 0 bases; bases with no gene match: 5.

The J gene is TRBJ1-1, the V gene TRBV30, with unresolved D. Germline CDR1 reads GTSNPN; CDR2 reads SVGIG (reference sequence). V was shortened by 2 bases and J by 0 bases, with 4 bases between the two germline ends. The CDR3 is 12 amino acids. CDR3 DNA sequence: TGTGCCTGGAGTCAGATGAACACTGAAGCTTTCTTT. It encodes CAWSQMNTEAFF.

The chain recombines TRBV2 with TRBJ2-7; D might be TRBD2 (6 bases). Germline V gene data show CDR1 as SNHLY and CDR2 as FYNNEI. V gave up 6 bases and J gave up 3 bases, with 12 bases separating them. The CDR3 has 13 residues. The CDR3 nucleotides are TGTGCCAGCAGGGAGCTAGCGTACTACGAGCAGTACGTC. It yields the protein CASRELAYYEQYV.

This chain links TRBV28 with TRBJ2-2; 10 bases map to TRBD1. This CDR3 region has 15 residues. The V segment lost 6 bases and the J segment 3 bases; nucleotides outside the gene matches: 4. The germline CDR1 and CDR2 sequences are MDHEN and SYDVKM. The CDR3 sequence: CASRSTGGYTGELFF. The CDR3 DNA reads TGTGCCAGCAGATCGACAGGGGGCTACACCGGGGAGCTGTTTTTT.